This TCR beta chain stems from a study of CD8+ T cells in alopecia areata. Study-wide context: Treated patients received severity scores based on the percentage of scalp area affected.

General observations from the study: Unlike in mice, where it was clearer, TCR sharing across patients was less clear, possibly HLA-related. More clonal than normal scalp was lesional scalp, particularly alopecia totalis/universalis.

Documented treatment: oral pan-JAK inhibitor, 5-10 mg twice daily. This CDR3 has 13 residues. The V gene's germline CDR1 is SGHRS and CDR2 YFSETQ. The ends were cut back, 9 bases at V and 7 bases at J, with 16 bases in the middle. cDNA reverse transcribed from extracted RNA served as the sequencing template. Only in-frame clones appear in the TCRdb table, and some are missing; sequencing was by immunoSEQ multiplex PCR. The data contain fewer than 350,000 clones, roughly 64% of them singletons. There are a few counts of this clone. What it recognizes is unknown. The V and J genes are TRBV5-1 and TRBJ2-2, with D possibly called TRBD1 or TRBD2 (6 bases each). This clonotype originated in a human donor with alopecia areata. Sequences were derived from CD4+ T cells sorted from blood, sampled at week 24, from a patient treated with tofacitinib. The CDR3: CATRGGTSGELFF. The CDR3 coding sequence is TGCGCCACCCGAGGGGGGACGAGCGGGGAGCTGTTTTTT.